This TCR beta chain derives from a study of cytomegalovirus exposure and HLA in healthy donors. Across the whole study: Within an early data release were about 85 million unique TCRs drawn from HLA-typed donors. Overall study findings and caveats: Follow-up analysis seemed to connect common viral pathogens with several of the most significant clusters identified. Among TCR beta chains of equal frequency, HLA-associated ones were more clonally expanded in a later analysis.

From germline, CDR1 is ENHRY and CDR2 SYGVKD. The CDR3 sequence is 15 residues long. V lost 6 bases, J lost 4 bases, and 6 bases stayed unmatched. This clone was picked up one time. Antigen specificity is unknown. A multiplex PCR was run with 60 Vbeta primers and 13 Jbeta primers. The method was immunoSEQ multiplex PCR; TCRdb's version includes in-frame clones alone and lacks a portion of them. Among some 200,000 clones listed, 82% were seen once. The sequencing sample was made of PBMCs. The rearrangement joins TRBV10-3 to TRBJ2-5, with 12 bases lining up with TRBD1. The sequence was obtained from a woman aged 35 to 49 in good health and CMV-seronegative. CDR3 coding DNA: TGTGCCATCAGGAGGGGACAGGGGGCGTCAGAGACCCAGTACTTC. Protein product: CAIRRGQGASETQYF.